This TCR beta chain was identified in a study of OX40 agonist ivuxolimab in advanced cancers. Study-level findings and limits: Among the lowest peripheral clonal expansion occurred in 0.1-3.0 mg/kg partial responders.

TCRdb's copy holds only in-frame clones and misses some; the assay was immunoSEQ multiplex PCR. The profile shows roughly 70,000 clones, around 88% of them singletons. Sampling of blood occurred at baseline, cycle 4 day 1, and cycle 7 day 1. As to this clone: Its antigen is as yet unknown.

Specimen: CD4+ or CD8+ T cells sorted from blood, collected in a trial of the OX40 agonist ivuxolimab. This receptor was obtained from an adult with an advanced solid tumor such as melanoma, head and neck, liver or kidney cancer.

CDR3 coding DNA: TGTGCCAGCACCGGGGACGATCAGCCCCAGCATTTT. Its translation: CASTGDDQPQHF. The chain recombines TRBV6-1 with TRBJ1-5, with D possibly being TRBD1 (5 bases). Germline CDR1 MNHNS, CDR2 SASEGT. Deletions cut 7 bases from V and 5 bases from J, with 9 bases between. The CDR3 is made up of 12 amino acids.